This T cell receptor beta chain was retrieved from a study of cytotoxic CD8 clonotypes in ibrutinib-treated CLL. Generated by immunoSEQ multiplex PCR, the TCRdb table keeps only in-frame clones and is missing some. This sample has some 200,000 clones; 60% to 80% occur once, and the top ten carry about 6.2%. The study's findings and limits: Increased clonality at ibrutinib response gave way to a return toward baseline at progression.

As for this clone: What it binds is unknown.

The clonotype comes from a human donor with chronic lymphocytic leukemia. The sample here was PBMCs, taken after 12 months of ibrutinib treatment.

CDR3 bases: TGTGCCAGTAGTATTTCCAGATATAGCAATCAGCCCCAGCATTTT. Its translation is CASSISRYSNQPQHF. J is TRBJ1-5 and V is TRBV19; D unresolved. This CDR3 has 15 residues. V lost 3 bases and J lost 0, with 9 bases in between. Germline V lookup: CDR1 LNHDA, CDR2 SQIVND (reference sequence).